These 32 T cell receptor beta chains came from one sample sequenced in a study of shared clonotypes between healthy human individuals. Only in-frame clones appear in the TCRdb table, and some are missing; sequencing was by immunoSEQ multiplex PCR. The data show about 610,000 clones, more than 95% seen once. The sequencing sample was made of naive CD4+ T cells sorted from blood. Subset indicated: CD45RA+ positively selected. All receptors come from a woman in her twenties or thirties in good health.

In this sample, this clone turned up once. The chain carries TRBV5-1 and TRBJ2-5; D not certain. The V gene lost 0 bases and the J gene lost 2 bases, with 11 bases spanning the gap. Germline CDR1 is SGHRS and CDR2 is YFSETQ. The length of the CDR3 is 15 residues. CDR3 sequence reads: CASSLGPIVQETQYF. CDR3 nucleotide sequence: TGCGCCAGCAGCTTGGGTCCTATCGTACAAGAGACCCAGTACTTC.

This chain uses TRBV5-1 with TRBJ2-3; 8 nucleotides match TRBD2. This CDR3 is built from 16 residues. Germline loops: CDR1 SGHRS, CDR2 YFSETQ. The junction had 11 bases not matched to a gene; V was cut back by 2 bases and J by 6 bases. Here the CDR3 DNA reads TGCGCCAGCAGCTTCGCAGGCGGGAGGCCAAGCGATACGCAGTATTTT. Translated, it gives CASSFAGGRPSDTQYF.

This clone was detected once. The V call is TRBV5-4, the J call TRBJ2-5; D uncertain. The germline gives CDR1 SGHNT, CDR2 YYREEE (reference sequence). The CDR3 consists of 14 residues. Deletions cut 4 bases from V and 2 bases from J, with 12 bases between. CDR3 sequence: CASSRDRTQETQYF. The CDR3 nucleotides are TGTGCCAGCAGCCGTGACCGAACTCAAGAGACCCAGTACTTC.

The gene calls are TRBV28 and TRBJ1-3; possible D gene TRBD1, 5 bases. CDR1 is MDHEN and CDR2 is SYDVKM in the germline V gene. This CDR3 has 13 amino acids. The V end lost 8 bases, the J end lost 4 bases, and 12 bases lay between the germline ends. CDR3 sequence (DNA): TGTGCCAGCGGGCGGGGACGAGGAAACACCATATATTTT. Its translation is CASGRGRGNTIYF.

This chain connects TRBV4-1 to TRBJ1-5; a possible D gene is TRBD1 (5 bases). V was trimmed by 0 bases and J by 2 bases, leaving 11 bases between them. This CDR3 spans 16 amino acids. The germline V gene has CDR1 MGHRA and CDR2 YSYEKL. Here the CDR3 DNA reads TGCGCCAGCAGCCAAGAGGGGGGACGGGGCAATCAGCCCCAGCATTTT. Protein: CASSQEGGRGNQPQHF.

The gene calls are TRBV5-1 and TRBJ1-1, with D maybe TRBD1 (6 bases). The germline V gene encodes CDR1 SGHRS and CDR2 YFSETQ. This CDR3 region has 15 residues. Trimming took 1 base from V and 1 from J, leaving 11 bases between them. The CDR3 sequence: CASSLLTGSNTEAFF. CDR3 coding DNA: TGCGCCAGCAGCTTGTTGACAGGATCGAACACTGAAGCTTTCTTT.

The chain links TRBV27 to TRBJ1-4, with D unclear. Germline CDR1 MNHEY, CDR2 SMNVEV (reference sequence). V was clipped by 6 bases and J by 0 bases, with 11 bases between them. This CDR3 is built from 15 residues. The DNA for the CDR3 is TGTGCCAGCAGGCAGAACAGAGCAACTAATGAAAAACTGTTTTTT. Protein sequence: CASRQNRATNEKLFF. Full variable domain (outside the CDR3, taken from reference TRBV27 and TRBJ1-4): EAQVTQNPRYLITVTGKKLTVTCSQNMNHEYMSWYRQDPGLGLRQIYYSMNVEVTDKGDVPEGYKVSRKEKRNFPLILESPSPNQTSLYFCASRQNRATNEKLFFGSGTQLSVL.

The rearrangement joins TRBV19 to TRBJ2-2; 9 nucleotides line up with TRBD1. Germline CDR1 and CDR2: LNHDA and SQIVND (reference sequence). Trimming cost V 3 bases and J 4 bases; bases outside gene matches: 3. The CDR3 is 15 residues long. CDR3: CASSIGGQGTGELFF. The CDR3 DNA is TGTGCCAGTAGTATCGGGGGACAGGGCACCGGGGAGCTGTTTTTT.

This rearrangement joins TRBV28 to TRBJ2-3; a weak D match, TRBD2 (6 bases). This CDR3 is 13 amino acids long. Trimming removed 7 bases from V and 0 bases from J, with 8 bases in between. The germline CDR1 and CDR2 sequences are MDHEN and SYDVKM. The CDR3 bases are TGTGCCAGCAAGGGACTGAGCACAGATACGCAGTATTTT. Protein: CASKGLSTDTQYF.

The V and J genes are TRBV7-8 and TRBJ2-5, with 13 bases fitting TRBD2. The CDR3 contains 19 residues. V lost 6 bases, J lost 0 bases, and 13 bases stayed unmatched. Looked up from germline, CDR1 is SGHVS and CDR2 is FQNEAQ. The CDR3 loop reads CASSRLTSGRVGYQETQYF. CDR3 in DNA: TGTGCCAGCAGTCGGCTCACTAGCGGGAGGGTAGGGTACCAAGAGACCCAGTACTTC. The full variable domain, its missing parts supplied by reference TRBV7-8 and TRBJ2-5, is GAGVSQSPRYKVAKRGQDVALRCDPISGHVSLFWYQQALGQGPEFLTYFQNEAQLDKSGLPSDRFFAERPEGSVSTLKIQRTQQEDSAVYLCASSRLTSGRVGYQETQYFGPGTRLLVL.

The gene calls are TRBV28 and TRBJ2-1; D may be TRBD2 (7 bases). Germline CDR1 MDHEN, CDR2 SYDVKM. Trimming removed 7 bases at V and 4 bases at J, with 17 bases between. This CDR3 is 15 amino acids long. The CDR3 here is CASMRGEGEYNEQFF. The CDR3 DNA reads TGTGCCAGCATGAGGGGGGAGGGGGAATACAATGAGCAGTTCTTC.

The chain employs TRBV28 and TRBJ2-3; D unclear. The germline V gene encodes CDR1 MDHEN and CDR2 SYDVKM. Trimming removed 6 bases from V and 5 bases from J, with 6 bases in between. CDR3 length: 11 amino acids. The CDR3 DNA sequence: TGTGCCAGCAGCGTAGTAGATACGCAGTATTTT. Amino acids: CASSVVDTQYF.

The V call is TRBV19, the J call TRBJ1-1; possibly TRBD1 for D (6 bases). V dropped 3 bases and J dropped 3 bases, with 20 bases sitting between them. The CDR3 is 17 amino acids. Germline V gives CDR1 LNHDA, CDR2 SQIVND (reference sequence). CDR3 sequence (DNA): TGTGCCAGTAGTATCTCTTGGACAGCGGCCCTCCACACTGAAGCTTTCTTT. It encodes CASSISWTAALHTEAFF. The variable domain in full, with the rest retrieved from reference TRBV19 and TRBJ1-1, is DGGITQSPKYLFRKEGQNVTLSCEQNLNHDAMYWYRQDPGQGLRLIYYSQIVNDFQKGDIAEGYSVSREKKESFPLTVTSAQKNPTAFYLCASSISWTAALHTEAFFGQGTRLTVV.

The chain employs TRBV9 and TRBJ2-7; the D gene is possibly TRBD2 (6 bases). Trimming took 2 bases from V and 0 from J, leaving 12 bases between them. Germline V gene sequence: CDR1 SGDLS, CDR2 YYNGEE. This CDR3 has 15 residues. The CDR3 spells CASSVSVGSSYEQYF. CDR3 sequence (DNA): TGTGCCAGCAGCGTTTCTGTCGGGAGCTCCTACGAGCAGTACTTC.

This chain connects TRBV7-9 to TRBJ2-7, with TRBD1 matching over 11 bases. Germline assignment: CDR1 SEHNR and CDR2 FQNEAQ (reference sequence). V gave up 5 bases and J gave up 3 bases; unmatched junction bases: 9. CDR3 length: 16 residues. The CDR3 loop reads CASSTDPGTGGYEQYF. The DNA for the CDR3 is TGTGCCAGCAGCACCGACCCCGGGACAGGGGGCTACGAGCAGTACTTC.

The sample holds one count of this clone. Written as DNA, the CDR3 is TGTGCCAGCAGCTTGAGGACTAGCTCCTACAATGAGCAGTTCTTC. Amino acid sequence: CASSLRTSSYNEQFF. The V gene is TRBV7-3, the J gene TRBJ2-1; 7 bases are shared with TRBD2. The trim removed 3 bases at V and 0 bases at J, leaving 2 bases unmatched. Germline CDR1 and CDR2: SGHTA and FQGTGA. The CDR3 length is 15 residues.

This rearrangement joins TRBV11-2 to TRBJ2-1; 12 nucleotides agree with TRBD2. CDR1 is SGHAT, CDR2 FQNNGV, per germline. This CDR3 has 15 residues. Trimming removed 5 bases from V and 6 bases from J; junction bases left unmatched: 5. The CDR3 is CASSLQGLAGNEQFF. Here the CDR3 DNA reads TGTGCCAGCAGCCTACAGGGACTAGCGGGCAATGAGCAGTTCTTC.

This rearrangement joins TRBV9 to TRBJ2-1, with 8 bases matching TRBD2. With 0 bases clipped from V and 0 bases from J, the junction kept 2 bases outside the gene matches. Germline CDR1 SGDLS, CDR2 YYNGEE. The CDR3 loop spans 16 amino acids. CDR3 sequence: CASSVERGTSYNEQFF. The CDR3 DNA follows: TGTGCCAGCAGCGTAGAGCGGGGGACCTCCTACAATGAGCAGTTCTTC.

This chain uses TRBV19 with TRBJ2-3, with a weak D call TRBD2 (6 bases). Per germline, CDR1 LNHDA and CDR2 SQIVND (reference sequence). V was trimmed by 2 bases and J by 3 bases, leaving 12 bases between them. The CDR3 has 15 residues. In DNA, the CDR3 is TGTGCCAGTAGTATAAACCTAGCGCGGACAGATACGCAGTATTTT. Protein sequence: CASSINLARTDTQYF.

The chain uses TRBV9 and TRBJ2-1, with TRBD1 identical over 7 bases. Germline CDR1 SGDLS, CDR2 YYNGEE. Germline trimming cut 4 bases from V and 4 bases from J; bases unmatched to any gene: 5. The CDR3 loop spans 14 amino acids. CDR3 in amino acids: CASSSLTGYNEQFF. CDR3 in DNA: TGTGCCAGCAGCTCTTTGACAGGGTACAATGAGCAGTTCTTC.

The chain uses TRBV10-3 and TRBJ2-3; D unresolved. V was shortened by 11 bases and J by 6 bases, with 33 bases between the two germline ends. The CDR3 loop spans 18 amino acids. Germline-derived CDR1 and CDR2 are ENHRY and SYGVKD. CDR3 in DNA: TGTGCCTCGATGGGGTCGCCGGGCCGCACCCCCGACGGGGATACGCAGTATTTT. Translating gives CASMGSPGRTPDGDTQYF.

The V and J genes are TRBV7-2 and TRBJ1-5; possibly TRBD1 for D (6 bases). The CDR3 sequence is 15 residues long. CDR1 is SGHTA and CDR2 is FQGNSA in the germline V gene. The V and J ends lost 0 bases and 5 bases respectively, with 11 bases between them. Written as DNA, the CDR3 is TGTGCCAGCAGCTTAGCCCCAGGGGCAGATCAGCCCCAGCATTTT. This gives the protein CASSLAPGADQPQHF.

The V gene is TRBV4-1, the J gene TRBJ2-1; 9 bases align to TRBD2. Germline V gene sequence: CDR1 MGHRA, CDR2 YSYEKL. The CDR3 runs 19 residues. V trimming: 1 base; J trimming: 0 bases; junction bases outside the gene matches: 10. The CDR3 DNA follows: TGCGCCAGCAGCCAAGGTTTTTCTAGCGGGGTCAGCTCCTACAATGAGCAGTTCTTC. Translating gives CASSQGFSSGVSSYNEQFF.

The CDR3 sequence: CASSEQTGGLTEAFF. For the CDR3, the DNA is TGTGCCAGCAGTGAGCAGACAGGGGGCTTGACTGAAGCTTTCTTT. The chain combines TRBV6-1 with TRBJ1-1, with 10 bases lining up with TRBD1. Per the germline V gene, CDR1 is MNHNS and CDR2 is SASEGT. V trimming: 3 bases; J trimming: 5 bases; junction bases outside the gene matches: 6. This CDR3 has 15 residues.

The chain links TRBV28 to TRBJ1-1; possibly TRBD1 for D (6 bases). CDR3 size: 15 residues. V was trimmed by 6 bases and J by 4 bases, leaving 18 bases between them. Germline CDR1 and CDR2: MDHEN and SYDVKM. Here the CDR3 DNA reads TGTGCCAGCAGCTCCCCGACAGGAGCGGCCACTGAAGCTTTCTTT. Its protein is CASSSPTGAATEAFF. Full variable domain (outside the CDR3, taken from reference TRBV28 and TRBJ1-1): DVKVTQSSRYLVKRTGEKVFLECVQDMDHENMFWYRQDPGLGLRLIYFSYDVKMKEKGDIPEGYSVSREKKERFSLILESASTNQTSMYLCASSSPTGAATEAFFGQGTRLTVV.

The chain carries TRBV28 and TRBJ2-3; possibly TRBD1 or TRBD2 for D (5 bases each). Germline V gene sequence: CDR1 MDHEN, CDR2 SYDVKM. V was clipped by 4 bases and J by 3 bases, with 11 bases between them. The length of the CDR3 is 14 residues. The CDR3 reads CASSYGGKTDTQYF. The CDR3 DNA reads TGTGCCAGCAGTTATGGGGGAAAGACAGATACGCAGTATTTT. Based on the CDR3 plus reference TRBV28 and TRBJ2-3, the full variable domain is DVKVTQSSRYLVKRTGEKVFLECVQDMDHENMFWYRQDPGLGLRLIYFSYDVKMKEKGDIPEGYSVSREKKERFSLILESASTNQTSMYLCASSYGGKTDTQYFGPGTRLTVL.

In DNA, the CDR3 is TGTGCCAGCAGCCAAGGGACAAGGGTATCAGGCCACGAGCAGTACTTC. Its translation is CASSQGTRVSGHEQYF. V gene TRBV14 combines with J gene TRBJ2-5, with D possibly being TRBD1 (5 bases). Near its end, the DNA agrees better with TRBJ2-7, so the J call may be wrong. CDR1 and CDR2 from the germline V gene are SGHDN and FVKESK. The CDR3 consists of 16 residues.

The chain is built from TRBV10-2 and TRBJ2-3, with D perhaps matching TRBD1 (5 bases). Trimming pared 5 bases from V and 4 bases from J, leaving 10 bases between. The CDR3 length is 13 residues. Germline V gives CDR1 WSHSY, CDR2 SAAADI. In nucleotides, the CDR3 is TGCGCCAGCAGTCCCCAGGGCGCAGATACGCAGTATTTT. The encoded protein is CASSPQGADTQYF.

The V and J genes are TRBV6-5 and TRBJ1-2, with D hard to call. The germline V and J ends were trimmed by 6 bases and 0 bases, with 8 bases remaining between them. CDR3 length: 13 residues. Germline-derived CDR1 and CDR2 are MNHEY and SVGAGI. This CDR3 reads CASRFEPNYGYTF. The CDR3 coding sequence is TGTGCCAGCAGGTTCGAGCCTAACTATGGCTACACCTTC.

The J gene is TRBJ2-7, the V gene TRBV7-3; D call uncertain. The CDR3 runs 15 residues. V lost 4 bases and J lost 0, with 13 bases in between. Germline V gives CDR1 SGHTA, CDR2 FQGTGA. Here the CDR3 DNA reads TGTGCCAGCAGCTCAGCCGGCGGTAGCTCCTACGAGCAGTACTTC. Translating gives CASSSAGGSSYEQYF.

The CDR3 DNA sequence: TGTGCCAGCCGCAAAACGAGGGACGGGAGTCCGGATACGCAGTATTTT. This translates into CASRKTRDGSPDTQYF. The chain combines TRBV7-9 with TRBJ2-3, with a weak D call TRBD2 (6 bases). This CDR3 contains 16 residues. The V end was cut by 8 bases, the J end by 6 bases, with 24 bases between. The germline CDR1 and CDR2 sequences are SEHNR and FQNEAQ (reference sequence).

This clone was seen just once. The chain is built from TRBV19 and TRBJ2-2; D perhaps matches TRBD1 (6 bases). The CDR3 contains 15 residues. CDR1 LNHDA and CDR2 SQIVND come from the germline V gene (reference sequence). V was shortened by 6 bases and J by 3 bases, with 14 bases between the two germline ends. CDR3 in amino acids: CASRDSVLYTGELFF. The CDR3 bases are TGTGCCAGTAGGGACAGCGTGCTCTACACCGGGGAGCTGTTTTTT. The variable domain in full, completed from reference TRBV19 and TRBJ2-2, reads DGGITQSPKYLFRKEGQNVTLSCEQNLNHDAMYWYRQDPGQGLRLIYYSQIVNDFQKGDIAEGYSVSREKKESFPLTVTSAQKNPTAFYLCASRDSVLYTGELFFGEGSRLTVL.